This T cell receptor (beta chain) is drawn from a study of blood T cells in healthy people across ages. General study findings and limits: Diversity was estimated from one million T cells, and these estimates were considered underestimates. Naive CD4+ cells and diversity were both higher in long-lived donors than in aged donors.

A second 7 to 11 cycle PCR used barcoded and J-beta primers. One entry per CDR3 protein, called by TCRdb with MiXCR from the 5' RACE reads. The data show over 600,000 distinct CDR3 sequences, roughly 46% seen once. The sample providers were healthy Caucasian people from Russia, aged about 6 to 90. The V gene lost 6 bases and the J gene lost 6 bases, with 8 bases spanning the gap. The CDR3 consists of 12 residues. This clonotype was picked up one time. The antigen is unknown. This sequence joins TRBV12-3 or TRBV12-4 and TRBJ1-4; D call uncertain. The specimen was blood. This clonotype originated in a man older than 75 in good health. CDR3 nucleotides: TGTGCCAGCAGCTCGGATTATGAAAAACTGTTTTTT. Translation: CASSSDYEKLFF.